The 3 T cell receptor beta chains reported below all come from one sample, sequenced in a study of blood T cell repertoires in COVID-19. Sequencing was performed with immunoSEQ multiplex PCR; in TCRdb, only in-frame clones are kept and a portion is missing. The data show approximately 280,000 clones, with 85% to 90% seen just once and under 2.5% held by the top ten. The specimen was PBMCs or T cells enriched from blood (not recorded which). Every receptor here comes from a woman aged 55-75 years who had recovered from COVID-19.

The chain is built from TRBV24-1 and TRBJ1-2, with D uncertain. The germline V and J ends were trimmed by 5 bases and 1 base, with 7 bases remaining between them. Germline V CDR1 and CDR2: KGHDR, SFDVKD. This CDR3 region has 13 residues. CDR3 loop: CATSARFNYGYTF. DNA for the CDR3: TGTGCCACCAGTGCGCGTTTTAACTATGGCTACACCTTC.

This clone was seen a handful of times. Other DNA sequences within the sample encode an identical CDR3. This chain's CDR3 is CASSVGGSNTEAFF. CDR3 DNA: TGTGCCAGCAGCGTCGGGGGATCCAACACTGAAGCTTTCTTT. The V gene is TRBV9, the J gene TRBJ1-1; D is possibly TRBD1 (5 bases). V was cut by 2 bases and J by 2 bases, with 10 bases left in between. Germline CDR1 is SGDLS and CDR2 is YYNGEE. This CDR3 contains 14 residues.

The chain links TRBV29-1 to TRBJ1-1; 7 positions match TRBD1. Germline values: CDR1 SQVTM, CDR2 ANQGSEA. The length of the CDR3 is 13 residues. Germline trimming cut 7 bases from V and 6 bases from J; bases unmatched to any gene: 11. The DNA of the CDR3 is TGCAGCGGAGCAGGGGGTGGGATCGCTGAAGCTTTCTTT. It translates to CSGAGGGIAEAFF. Based on the CDR3 plus reference TRBV29-1 and TRBJ1-1, the full variable domain is SAVISQKPSRDICQRGTSLTIQCQVDSQVTMMFWYRQQPGQSLTLIATANQGSEATYESGFVIDKFPISRPNLTFSTLTVSNMSPEDSSIYLCSGAGGGIAEAFFGQGTRLTVV.